This entry features one T cell receptor beta chain sequence. Its antigen is unknown. Additional DNA sequences in this sample encode the identical CDR3. The data stem from a study of shared clonotypes between healthy human individuals. The CDR3 is 14 amino acids. CDR1 is SNHLY, CDR2 FYNNEI, per germline. V lost 7 bases and J lost 1; bases outside the gene matches: 2. General observations from the study: Roughly 5% of naive CD4 clonotypes were common to four donors.

The table came from immunoSEQ multiplex PCR; TCRdb's copy has only in-frame clones and leaves some out. This sample carries more than 2,000,000 clones, around 90% of them seen once, and the ten largest clones take around 0.15%. The sequenced sample was naive CD4+ T cells sorted from blood. Subset in this sample: CD45RA+ positively selected. This receptor was obtained from a man between 18 and 35 years old in good health. The chain uses TRBV2 and TRBJ2-2, with TRBD1 matching over 8 bases. In nucleotides, the CDR3 is TGTGCCAGCAAAGGACAGGGGAACACCGGGGAGCTGTTTTTT. Its translation is CASKGQGNTGELFF.